The 10 T cell receptor beta chains given below trace back to one sample, sequenced in a study of blood T cell repertoires in COVID-19. Sequencing was performed with immunoSEQ multiplex PCR; in TCRdb, only in-frame clones are kept and a portion is missing. The sample holds tens of thousands of clones, roughly 87% seen once. Source material: peripheral blood. These receptors were obtained from a woman in her 50s with active or convalescent COVID-19.

This clone has a single count. J is TRBJ1-1 and V is TRBV20-1; no clear D gene. Trimming left V 6 bases short and J 5 bases short, with 10 bases between. The CDR3 length is 11 residues. Germline V gives CDR1 DFQATT, CDR2 SNEGSKA (reference sequence). The chain's CDR3 is CSALLSTEAFF. The CDR3 nucleotides read TGCAGTGCCCTACTATCAACTGAAGCTTTCTTT.

CDR3 residues: CASTPAKGAREQYF. CDR3 sequence (DNA): TGTGCCAGCACCCCCGCCAAGGGGGCGAGGGAGCAGTACTTC. The chain combines TRBV5-6 with TRBJ2-7; 7 bases are shared with TRBD1. The CDR3 length is 14 residues. The germline V gene has CDR1 SGHDT and CDR2 YYEEEE. V shed 6 bases and J 7 bases; nucleotides not matched to a gene: 13.

The chain links TRBV5-4 to TRBJ1-6; tentatively, D is TRBD1 (5 bases). CDR1 and CDR2 from the germline V gene are SGHNT and YYREEE (reference sequence). The CDR3 loop spans 13 amino acids. Trimming took off 4 bases at V and 7 bases at J, with 9 bases between the two ends. Here the CDR3 reads CASSIGGNSPLHF. CDR3 sequence (DNA): TGTGCCAGCAGCATCGGGGGGAATTCACCCCTCCACTTT.

This clone has just a few counts. The rearrangement uses TRBV6-5 and TRBJ2-7, with TRBD1 as a possible D gene (6 bases). The CDR3 covers 13 residues. Per germline, CDR1 MNHEY and CDR2 SVGAGI. V was cut by 5 bases and J by 3 bases, with 11 bases left in between. The CDR3 sequence is CASSRTVNYEQYF. CDR3 bases: TGTGCCAGCAGTCGGACAGTAAACTACGAGCAGTACTTC.

The chain uses TRBV6-4 and TRBJ1-2, with TRBD1 matching over 7 bases. CDR3 length: 13 amino acids. J was trimmed by 2 bases and V by 5 bases; bases with no gene match: 2. Germline lookup yields CDR1 MRHNA and CDR2 SNTAGT. The CDR3 DNA reads TGTGCCAGCAGTCAACAGGGGAACTATGGCTACACCTTC. Translation gives CASSQQGNYGYTF.

This clone came up once. The rearrangement uses TRBV5-6 and TRBJ2-3; the D gene is possibly TRBD2 (5 bases). The germline V gene has CDR1 SGHDT and CDR2 YYEEEE. The CDR3 is made up of 16 amino acids. V lost 0 bases and J lost 2, with 13 bases in between. The CDR3 region has the DNA TGTGCCAGCAGCTTGGTCGTCCTAGCAACCACAGATACGCAGTATTTT. Translated, it gives CASSLVVLATTDTQYF.

This clone was seen many times. The rearrangement joins TRBV4-3 to TRBJ2-3, with D unclear. V was trimmed by 4 bases and J by 0 bases, leaving 11 bases between them. Germline V gene sequence: CDR1 LGHNA, CDR2 YSLEER. There are 15 residues in the CDR3. In DNA form, the CDR3 reads TGCGCCAGCAGCCTTGCCTACGGTAGCACAGATACGCAGTATTTT. It translates to CASSLAYGSTDTQYF.

The chain has TRBV7-9 and TRBJ1-2, with D perhaps TRBD1 (5 bases). Trimming stripped 3 bases from V and 6 bases from J, with 14 bases between. Germline V lookup: CDR1 SEHNR, CDR2 FQNEAQ (reference sequence). This CDR3 has 14 residues. The CDR3 spells CASSFSTGRDGYTF. CDR3 in DNA: TGTGCCAGCAGCTTTAGTACAGGAAGGGATGGCTACACCTTC.

This rearrangement joins TRBV30 to TRBJ1-2, with a possible D match to TRBD1 (5 bases). Per germline, CDR1 GTSNPN and CDR2 SVGIG (reference sequence). Trimming pared 4 bases from V and 3 bases from J, leaving 12 bases between. The CDR3 runs 13 residues. In DNA form, the CDR3 reads TGTGCCTGGAATCCCGGGACTGACTATGGCTACACCTTC. Its translation is CAWNPGTDYGYTF.

This chain uses TRBV5-6 with TRBJ2-3; 8 nucleotides match TRBD1. Per germline, CDR1 SGHDT and CDR2 YYEEEE. This CDR3 has 19 amino acids. Trimming removed 3 bases from V and 5 bases from J; junction bases left unmatched: 20. Written as DNA, the CDR3 is TGTGCCAGCAGCTGGATCGGGACAGGTCATGCTGGAGAGCGAGATACGCAGTATTTT. Translated, it gives CASSWIGTGHAGERDTQYF.